This TCR beta chain was captured by sequencing in a study of blood T cell repertoires in COVID-19 (dated by TCRdb to about 2020). A note on the overall study: The collaborator samples originated in the United States, Italy and Spain and spanned the acute and convalescent phases of COVID-19. The prospective study material was composed of cDNA or gDNA derived from T cells, B-cell-depleted T cells, or PBMCs. The dataset comprised deeply sampled blood TCRbeta repertoires from subjects exposed to, actively infected with, or recovered from COVID-19. The repertoires were made available in a free public database intended to serve as a resource for research on the immune response to SARS-CoV-2. Samples came from the ongoing ImmuneRACE study (first 160 participants) plus 1,254 subjects from 6 global collaborators. Nearly every sample came with metadata listing a de-identified subject ID, COVID-19 status, age in years and sex. Where available, HLA class I and class II types were taken from metadata supplied by the sample provider and were not determined by assay-based typing.

TCRbeta CDR3 regions were amplified from genomic DNA using the immunoSEQ Assay, a bias-controlled multiplex PCR. The paper's data handling went like this. Within the assay, amplification of reference gene primers was used to estimate how many nucleated cells each sample contained. To quantify the absolute abundance of each unique TCRbeta CDR3 rearrangement, sequence reads were collapsed and filtered. For each sample, productive Simpson clonality was calculated as the square root of Simpson's diversity index across productive rearrangements. TCRdb took over this immuneACCESS table, retaining in-frame rearrangements with V and J assigned. Such tables are incomplete; in checked studies, under half of the missing clones stem from an unresolved V gene, and the remainder is unexplained. V and J calls and clone size are given by that table; D and trimming were obtained from the DNA. Within this sample are tens of thousands of clones, with around 83% of them counted one time only. The top ten clones comprise around 5.4% of the sample.

Collaborating institutions collected whole blood in K2EDTA tubes following their own protocols. For TCRbeta analysis, collaborators shipped samples as frozen whole blood, isolated PBMCs, or DNA extracted from either of those sample types. The research as a whole found: The amount of clinical and demographic metadata varied by source and participant and was provided uncurated.

The table lists this clone with a few counts. Its binding antigen is unknown. No clone much larger than this one lies a single base away; base qualities are absent. The source material was peripheral blood. The sequence came from a woman aged 55-75 years with acute or convalescent COVID-19.

Here the CDR3 is given as CASRDLNTGELFF. The base sequence is TGTGCCAGCAGGGACTTGAACACCGGGGAGCTGTTTTTT. The receptor chain draws on TRBV9 and TRBJ2-2; tentative D gene TRBD2, with 5 bases matching. The CDR3 holds 13 amino acids from the cysteine to the phenylalanine. CDR3 DNA is the only sequence kept; it has 39 bases, read in frame from the first base. Between the V and J ends, shortened by 5 bases and 1 base respectively, the junction contains 6 bases. CDR1 and CDR2, looked up from the germline V gene, are SGDLS and YYNGEE.